The clone carrying this T cell receptor (beta chain) was detected many times. The data are from a study of glioma-infiltrating T cells. V gave up 9 bases and J gave up 2 bases; unmatched junction bases: 9. The germline gives CDR1 ENHRY, CDR2 SYGVKD. CDR3 size: 14 residues. Using RNA template, CDR3s of TCR alpha and beta were amplified with iRepertoire arm-PCR. TCRdb analysed the multiplex PCR reads with MiXCR anew, one entry per CDR3 protein. Among roughly 100,000 distinct CDR3 sequences, 29% were seen once, and the ten largest hold 40% to 55%. The TCR comes from a human donor with low-grade glioma or glioblastoma, undergoing nonglioma brain surgery, or in good health (not recorded which). The material sequenced was glioma tissue, nonneoplastic brain tissue, or PBMCs (not recorded which). This chain connects TRBV10-3 to TRBJ1-1, with TRBD1 matching 7 bases. The DNA of the CDR3 is TGTGCCATACGGGGCGGGACAGAAAACACTGAAGCTTTCTTT. Protein product: CAIRGGTENTEAFF.